The present TCR beta chain was sequenced within a study of CD8+CD57+ T cells in acquired aplastic anemia. Overall study results and limits: Patients and controls shared fewer than 30 CD8+ CDR3 sequences.

In germline, CDR1 is KGHDR, CDR2 SFDVKD. The V gene lost 4 bases and the J gene lost 1 base, with 6 bases spanning the gap. The CDR3 runs to 14 residues. Genomic DNA acted as the template from which TCR beta VDJ combination and CDR3 sequence profiling were carried out. TCRdb fed the reads into MiXCR, producing one record per CDR3 protein. This table has about 200,000 distinct CDR3 sequences, approximately 65% appearing once. Turning to this clonotype: The target antigen is unknown.

Patients included in sequencing had previously demonstrated CD8+CD57+ cell expansion by flow cytometry. No patient had been given any therapy when blood was sampled. The sample consisted of sorted CD4+, CD8+, or CD8+CD57+ T cells (not recorded which) from PBMCs. The chain couples TRBV24-1 to TRBJ2-2; D is unclear. The sequence derives from a human donor with aplastic anemia. In DNA form, the CDR3 reads TGTGCCACCAGTGAACCCGTGAACACCGGGGAGCTGTTTTTT. Protein product: CATSEPVNTGELFF.